One sample yielded the 16 T cell receptor beta chains listed below, sequenced in a study of long-term antiretroviral therapy in people with HIV. Investigators performed immunoSEQ version v3.0 at survey level. Profiled with immunoSEQ multiplex PCR; TCRdb holds only in-frame clones, not every one. The sample records 20,000 to 25,000 clones, around four fifths being singletons. The source material was unsorted PBMCs, sampled 1.6 years after starting antiretroviral therapy. These receptors originate from a man aged 40-55 years with HIV.

The rearrangement uses TRBV11-2 and TRBJ1-5; maybe TRBD1 (6 bases). V lost 6 bases, J lost 1 base, and 13 bases lay in between. CDR1 is SGHAT, CDR2 FQNNGV, per germline. CDR3 length equals 15 residues. CDR3 in amino acids: CASSLTQGSNQPQHF. The DNA for the CDR3 is TGTGCCAGCAGTTTAACCCAGGGGAGCAATCAGCCCCAGCATTTT.

This chain joins TRBV5-1 and TRBJ2-3; perhaps TRBD1 as D (5 bases). Trimming took 0 bases from V and 0 from J, leaving 8 bases between them. The CDR3 length is 15 residues. Germline V gene sequence: CDR1 SGHRS, CDR2 YFSETQ. The CDR3 sequence: CASSLARASTDTQYF. The CDR3, as DNA: TGCGCCAGCAGCTTGGCCAGGGCGAGCACAGATACGCAGTATTTT.

This sequence joins TRBV9 and TRBJ2-3; D possibly corresponds to TRBD2 (6 bases). The CDR3 covers 12 residues. The germline V gene has CDR1 SGDLS and CDR2 YYNGEE. The ends were cut back, 2 bases at V and 6 bases at J, with 7 bases in the middle. CDR3 loop: CASSVSGDTQYF. DNA of the CDR3: TGTGCCAGCAGCGTGAGCGGGGATACGCAGTATTTT.

J is TRBJ1-1 and V is TRBV30; D is uncertain. The CDR3 is 16 residues long. Germline-derived CDR1 and CDR2 are GTSNPN and SVGIG (reference sequence). Trimming stripped 3 bases from V and 4 bases from J, with 21 bases between. This CDR3 is CAWSWGSVARVTEAFF. The CDR3 DNA sequence: TGTGCCTGGAGCTGGGGAAGTGTGGCGCGGGTCACTGAAGCTTTCTTT.

This clone showed up just a few times. This chain joins TRBV30 and TRBJ2-7; D is unclear. This CDR3 has 12 residues. V was trimmed by 0 bases and J by 6 bases, leaving 9 bases between them. The germline V gene has CDR1 GTSNPN and CDR2 SVGIG (reference sequence). The CDR3 DNA is TGTGCCTGGAGTGTTACTCAAGGCGAGCAGTACTTC. This encodes CAWSVTQGEQYF.

The genes are TRBV11-3 and TRBJ1-5; D is uncertain. CDR1 SGHNT and CDR2 YENEEA come from the germline V gene. The CDR3 runs to 16 residues. The ends were cut back, 0 bases at V and 0 bases at J, with 9 bases in the middle. CDR3 amino acids: CASSLEEDGSNQPQHF. CDR3 coding DNA: TGTGCCAGCAGCTTAGAAGAGGATGGTAGCAATCAGCCCCAGCATTTT.

The rearrangement joins TRBV5-6 to TRBJ1-6; unclear D gene. Trimming stripped 1 base from V and 3 bases from J, with 11 bases between. Germline assignment: CDR1 SGHDT and CDR2 YYEEEE. This CDR3 has 16 amino acids. The CDR3 sequence: CASSLYEPIYNSPLHF. The CDR3 DNA reads as TGTGCCAGCAGCTTGTACGAGCCTATCTATAATTCACCCCTCCACTTT.

The chain uses TRBV4-2 and TRBJ2-2; maybe TRBD2 (6 bases). V gave up 7 bases and J gave up 1 base, with 16 bases separating them. The CDR3 has 16 amino acids. Germline V gives CDR1 LGHNA, CDR2 YNFKEQ. Here the CDR3 reads CASTPADYRNTGELFF. The CDR3 bases are TGTGCCAGCACTCCAGCGGACTACCGGAACACCGGGGAGCTGTTTTTT.

The V gene is TRBV27, the J gene TRBJ2-6, with D perhaps matching TRBD1 (5 bases). V was pared by 2 bases and J by 0 bases, with 26 bases between. There are 22 residues in the CDR3. Germline CDR1 reads MNHEY; CDR2 reads SMNVEV (reference sequence). CDR3 sequence: CASSLRPQLAGNIPSGANVLTF. The DNA of the CDR3 is TGTGCCAGCAGTTTACGTCCACAGCTGGCAGGGAATATCCCCTCTGGGGCCAACGTCCTGACTTTC.

This sequence joins TRBV13 and TRBJ2-7, with no clear D. The ends were cut back, 4 bases at V and 3 bases at J, with 13 bases in the middle. The CDR3 length is 14 residues. Germline CDR1 and CDR2: PRHDT and FYEKMQ (reference sequence). The CDR3 loop is CASSSGRTYYEQYF. CDR3 bases: TGTGCCAGCAGCTCCGGTCGCACCTACTACGAGCAGTACTTC.

J is TRBJ2-4 and V is TRBV5-1; 7 bases align to TRBD1. Looked up from germline, CDR1 is SGHRS and CDR2 is YFSETQ. This CDR3 is built from 13 residues. Germline trimming cut 4 bases from V and 6 bases from J; bases unmatched to any gene: 4. CDR3 sequence: CASSVGQANIQYF. The CDR3 DNA reads as TGCGCCAGCAGCGTAGGACAGGCAAACATTCAGTACTTC.

The table lists this clone with a count of one. This chain joins TRBV4-1 and TRBJ2-7; D is uncertain. The ends were cut back, 1 base at V and 3 bases at J, with 10 bases in the middle. Germline V gene lookup returns CDR1 MGHRA and CDR2 YSYEKL. The length of the CDR3 is 14 residues. The CDR3 loop is CASSQVIANYEQYF. DNA of the CDR3: TGCGCCAGCAGCCAAGTCATTGCGAACTACGAGCAGTACTTC.

This chain links TRBV29-1 with TRBJ1-2; 9 bases line up with TRBD1. From germline, CDR1 is SQVTM and CDR2 ANQGSEA. CDR3 length: 12 amino acids. The junction had 5 bases not matched to a gene; V was cut back by 5 bases and J by 7 bases. The CDR3 spells CSVTGGIGGYTF. The CDR3 DNA is TGCAGCGTTACAGGGGGCATAGGTGGCTACACCTTC.

The chain employs TRBV14 and TRBJ1-1, with 8 bases matching TRBD1. Germline loops: CDR1 SGHDN, CDR2 FVKESK. The junction had 3 bases not matched to a gene; V was cut back by 5 bases and J by 1 base. The CDR3 consists of 14 residues. Written as DNA, the CDR3 is TGTGCCAGCAGCTTCGGACAGGGGAACACTGAAGCTTTCTTT. Residues: CASSFGQGNTEAFF.

The chain combines TRBV5-1 with TRBJ2-1; tentatively, D is TRBD2 (5 bases). The CDR3 runs to 14 residues. V was trimmed by 0 bases and J by 5 bases, leaving 9 bases between them. Germline-derived CDR1 and CDR2 are SGHRS and YFSETQ. CDR3 sequence: CASSLVRGNNEQFF. Here the CDR3 DNA reads TGCGCCAGCAGCTTGGTTCGGGGAAACAATGAGCAGTTCTTC.

The chain couples TRBV30 to TRBJ2-7, with unresolved D. This CDR3 contains 11 residues. The V and J ends lost 0 bases and 2 bases respectively, with 2 bases between them. Germline CDR1 and CDR2: GTSNPN and SVGIG (reference sequence). This CDR3 is CAWSVAYEQYF. CDR3 nucleotide sequence: TGTGCCTGGAGTGTCGCCTACGAGCAGTACTTC.